This entry concerns a single T cell receptor (beta chain). Germline trimming cut 5 bases from V and 1 base from J; bases unmatched to any gene: 5. Per germline, CDR1 SGHRS and CDR2 YFSETQ. The CDR3 has 15 amino acids. These data belong to a study of blood T cell repertoires in COVID-19. Study-wide context: Sites across the United States, Italy and Spain contributed samples from acute and convalescent COVID-19. The analysed material was cDNA or gDNA that came from T cells, B-cell-depleted T cells, or PBMCs.

As handled by the study authors: Reference gene primer amplification gave nucleated cell count estimates. Sequencing was performed with immunoSEQ multiplex PCR; in TCRdb, only in-frame clones are kept and a portion is missing. That table supplies the V and J calls and clone size; D and trimming were determined from the DNA. The sample includes 140,000 to 150,000 clones, 60% to 85% seen only once; the top ten take about 9%. The sequenced sample consisted of peripheral blood. The rearrangement joins TRBV5-1 to TRBJ2-1, with 8 bases matching TRBD2. The sequence was collected from a man in his fifties or sixties with active or convalescent COVID-19. The CDR3 DNA is TGCGCCAGCAGTCCGGGACTAGTATCCTACAATGAGCAGTTCTTC. Translated, it gives CASSPGLVSYNEQFF.